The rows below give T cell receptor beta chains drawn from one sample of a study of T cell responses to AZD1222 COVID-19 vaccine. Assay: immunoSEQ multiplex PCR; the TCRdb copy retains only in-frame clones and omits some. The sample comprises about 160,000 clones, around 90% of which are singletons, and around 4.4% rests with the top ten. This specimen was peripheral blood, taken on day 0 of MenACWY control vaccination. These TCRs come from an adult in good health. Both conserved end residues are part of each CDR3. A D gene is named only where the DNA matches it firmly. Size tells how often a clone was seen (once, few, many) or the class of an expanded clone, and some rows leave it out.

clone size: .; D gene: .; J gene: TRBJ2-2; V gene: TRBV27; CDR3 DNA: TGTGCCAGCGGGCTAGTGTCCACCGGGGAGCTGTTTTTT; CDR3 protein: CASGLVSTGELFF
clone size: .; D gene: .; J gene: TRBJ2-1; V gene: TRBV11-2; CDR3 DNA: TGTGCCAGCAGCTGGGGTTCCGGGATCGCGGGACTCGGGGTAGGTGAGCAGTTCTTC; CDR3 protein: CASSWGSGIAGLGVGEQFF
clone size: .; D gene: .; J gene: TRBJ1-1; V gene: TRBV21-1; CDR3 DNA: TGTGCCAGCAGCAAAGGGGACAGGGCCGATACAGAAGCTTTCTTT; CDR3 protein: CASSKGDRADTEAFF
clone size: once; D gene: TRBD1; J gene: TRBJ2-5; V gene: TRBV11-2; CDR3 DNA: TGTGCCAGCAGCAAGACAGGGTATCAAGAGACCCAGTACTTC; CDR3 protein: CASSKTGYQETQYF
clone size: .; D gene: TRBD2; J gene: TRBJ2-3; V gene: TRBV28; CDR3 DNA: TGTGCCAGCAGTTTAAGTGCACTAGCGGGAACGGATACGCAGTATTTT; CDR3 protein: CASSLSALAGTDTQYF
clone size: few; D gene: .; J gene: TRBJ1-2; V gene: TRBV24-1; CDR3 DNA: TGTGCCACCAGTCACCAGGGCAACTATGGCTACACCTTC; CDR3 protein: CATSHQGNYGYTF
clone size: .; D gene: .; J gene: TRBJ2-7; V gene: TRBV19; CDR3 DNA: TGTGCCAGTAGTATCGGGGACTCCTACGAGCAGTACTTC; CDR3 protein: CASSIGDSYEQYF
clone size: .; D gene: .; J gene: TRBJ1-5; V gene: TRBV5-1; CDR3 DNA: TGCGCCAGCAGCTTGGGTGGGGGCCTCGGCAATCAGCCCCAGCATTTT; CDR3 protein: CASSLGGGLGNQPQHF
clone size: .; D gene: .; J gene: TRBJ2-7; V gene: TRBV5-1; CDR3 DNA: TGCGCCAGCAGCGTGGACACCTACGAGCAGTACTTC; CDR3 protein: CASSVDTYEQYF
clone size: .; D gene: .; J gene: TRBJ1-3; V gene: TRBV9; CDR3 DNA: TGTGCCAGCAAATCGCCCTCTGGAAACACCATATATTTT; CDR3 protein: CASKSPSGNTIYF
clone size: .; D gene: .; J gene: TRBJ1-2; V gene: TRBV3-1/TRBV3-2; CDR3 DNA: TGTGCCAGCAGCCAAGATTGGCAAGTAGGTGGCTACACCTTC; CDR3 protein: CASSQDWQVGGYTF
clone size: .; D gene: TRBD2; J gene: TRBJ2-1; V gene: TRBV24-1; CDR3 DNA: TGTGCCACCGGACCTAGCGGAGATTGGAATGAGCAGTTCTTC; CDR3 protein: CATGPSGDWNEQFF
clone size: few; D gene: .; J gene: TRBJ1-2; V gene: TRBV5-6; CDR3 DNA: TGTGCCAGCAGCTGGAGAACGGGGAACTATGGCTACACCTTC; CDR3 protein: CASSWRTGNYGYTF
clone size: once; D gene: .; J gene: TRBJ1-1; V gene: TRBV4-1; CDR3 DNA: TGCGCCAGCAGCCAACCAAACACTGAAGCTTTCTTT; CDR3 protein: CASSQPNTEAFF
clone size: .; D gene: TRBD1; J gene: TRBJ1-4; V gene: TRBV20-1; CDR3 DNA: TGCAGTGCTAGTGTCGGGACAGCTAATGAAAAACTGTTTTTT; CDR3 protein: CSASVGTANEKLFF
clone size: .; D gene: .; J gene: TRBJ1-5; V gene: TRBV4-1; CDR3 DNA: TGCGCCAGCAGCCGGGATAGCAATCAGCCCCAGCATTTT; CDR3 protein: CASSRDSNQPQHF
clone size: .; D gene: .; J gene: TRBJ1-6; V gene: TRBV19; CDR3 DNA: TGTGCCAGTAGTATAGTGAGCGGGAGCTCCTATAATTCACCCCTCCACTTT; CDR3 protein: CASSIVSGSSYNSPLHF
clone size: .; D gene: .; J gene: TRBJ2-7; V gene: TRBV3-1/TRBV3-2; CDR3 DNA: TGTGCCAGCAGCCGGGGACACGGGCTAACCGAGCAGTACTTC; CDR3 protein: CASSRGHGLTEQYF
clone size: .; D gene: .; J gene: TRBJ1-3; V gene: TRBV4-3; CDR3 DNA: TGCGCCAGCAGCCAAGATTTCAGGGAAGCCGGAAACACCATATATTTT; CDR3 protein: CASSQDFREAGNTIYF
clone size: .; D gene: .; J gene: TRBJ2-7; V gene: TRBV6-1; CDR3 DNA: TGTGCCAGCAGTGGCCGGGCCGGGGGTTATGTGGCGGACAAGCAGTACTTC; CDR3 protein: CASSGRAGGYVADKQYF
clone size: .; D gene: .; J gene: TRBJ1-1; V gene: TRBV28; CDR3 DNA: TGTGCCAGCAGCGCCCCCGCCAGGGGCTCGAACACTGAAGCTTTCTTT; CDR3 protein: CASSAPARGSNTEAFF
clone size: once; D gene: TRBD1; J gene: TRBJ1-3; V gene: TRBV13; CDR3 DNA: TGTGCCAGCAGCCACCGGGGACAGGGGTTTTTTAGCACTGGAAACACCATATATTTT; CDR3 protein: CASSHRGQGFFSTGNTIYF
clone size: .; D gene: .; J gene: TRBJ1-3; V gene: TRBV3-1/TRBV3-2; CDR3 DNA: TGTGCCAGCAGCCATGGAGGCTTCTCTGGAAACACCATATATTTT; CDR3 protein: CASSHGGFSGNTIYF
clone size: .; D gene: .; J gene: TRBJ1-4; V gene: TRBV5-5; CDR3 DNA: TGTGCCAGCAGCTTGGGCCAGGGCTTTGAAAAACTGTTTTTT; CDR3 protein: CASSLGQGFEKLFF
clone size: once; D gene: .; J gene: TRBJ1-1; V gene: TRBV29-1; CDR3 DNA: TGCAGCGTTGAAACACAGGGTCGGGCCACTGAAGCTTTCTTT; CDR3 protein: CSVETQGRATEAFF
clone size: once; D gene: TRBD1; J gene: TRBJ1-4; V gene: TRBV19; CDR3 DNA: TGTGCCAGTAGTGTGGGACAGGGTAATGAAAAACTGTTTTTT; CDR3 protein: CASSVGQGNEKLFF
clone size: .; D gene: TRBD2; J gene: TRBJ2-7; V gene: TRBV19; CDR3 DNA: TGTGCCAGTAGCTTAGCGGGGCAGCGCGAGCAGTACTTC; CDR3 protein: CASSLAGQREQYF
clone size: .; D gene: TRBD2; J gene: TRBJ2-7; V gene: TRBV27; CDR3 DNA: TGTGCCAGCAGTGGCAGGGTCCGGGAGGGCTCCTACGAGCAGTACTTC; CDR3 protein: CASSGRVREGSYEQYF
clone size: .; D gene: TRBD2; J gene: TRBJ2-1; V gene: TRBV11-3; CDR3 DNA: TGTGCCAGCAGCTTAGGGGGTAGCGGGAGAAGGTACAATGAGCAGTTCTTC; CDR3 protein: CASSLGGSGRRYNEQFF
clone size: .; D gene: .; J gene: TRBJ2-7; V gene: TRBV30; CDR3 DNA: TGTGCCTTTACGAGGGCCTACGAGCAGTACTTC; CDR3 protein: CAFTRAYEQYF
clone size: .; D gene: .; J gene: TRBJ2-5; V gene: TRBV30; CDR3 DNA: TGTGCCTGGAGCAGGGAGGCTGGAGAGACCCAGTACTTC; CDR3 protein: CAWSREAGETQYF
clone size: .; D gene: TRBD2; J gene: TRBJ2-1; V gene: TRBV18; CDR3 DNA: TGTGCCAGCTCCCGGACTAGCGGGGACTACAATGAGCAGTTCTTC; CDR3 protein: CASSRTSGDYNEQFF
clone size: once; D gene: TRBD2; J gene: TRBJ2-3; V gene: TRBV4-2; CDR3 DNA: TGTGCCAGCAGCCCTCCGGGACTAGCGGGGAGCACAGATACGCAGTATTTT; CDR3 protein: CASSPPGLAGSTDTQYF
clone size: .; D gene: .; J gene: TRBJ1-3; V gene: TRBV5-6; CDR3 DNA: TGTGCCAGCAGCTTGGGAGGAAACACCATATATTTT; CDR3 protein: CASSLGGNTIYF
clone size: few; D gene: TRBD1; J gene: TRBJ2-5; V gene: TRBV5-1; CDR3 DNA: TGCGCCAGCAGCGACCTATTGGACAGGGGGACCCAGTACTTC; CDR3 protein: CASSDLLDRGTQYF
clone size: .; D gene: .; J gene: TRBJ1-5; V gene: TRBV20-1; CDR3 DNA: TGCAGTGCTAGTCCCCTGAGCAATCAGCCCCAGCATTTT; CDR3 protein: CSASPLSNQPQHF
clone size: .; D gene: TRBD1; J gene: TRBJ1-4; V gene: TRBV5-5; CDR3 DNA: TGTGCCAGCAGCTTGGCCTTCCAGGGGGGCTTCCCTGAAAAACTGTTTTTT; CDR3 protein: CASSLAFQGGFPEKLFF
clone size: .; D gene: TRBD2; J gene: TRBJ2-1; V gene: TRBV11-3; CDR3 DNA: TGTGCCAGCAGCTTAGGGCGGGAGTACAATGAGCAGTTCTTC; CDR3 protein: CASSLGREYNEQFF
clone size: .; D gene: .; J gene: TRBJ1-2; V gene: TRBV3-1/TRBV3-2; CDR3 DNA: TGTGCCAGCAGCCAAGTAACAGCCTATGGCTACACCTTC; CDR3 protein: CASSQVTAYGYTF
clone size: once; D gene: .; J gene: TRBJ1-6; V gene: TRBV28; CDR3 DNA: TGTGCCAGCTCCCTCTTTATAAATTCACCCCTCCACTTT; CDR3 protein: CASSLFINSPLHF
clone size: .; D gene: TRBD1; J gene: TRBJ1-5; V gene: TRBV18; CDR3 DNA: TGTGCCAGCTCACCGCCTACAGGGGACAGGCCCCAGCATTTT; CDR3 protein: CASSPPTGDRPQHF
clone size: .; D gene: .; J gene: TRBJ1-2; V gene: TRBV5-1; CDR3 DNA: TGCGCCAGCAGCTCGTCGGACAGACCGGATGGCTACACCTTC; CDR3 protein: CASSSSDRPDGYTF
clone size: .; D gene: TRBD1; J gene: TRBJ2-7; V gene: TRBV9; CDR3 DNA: TGTGCCAGCAGCGTAGGGGCAGGGGGATTCGAGCAGTACTTC; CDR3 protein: CASSVGAGGFEQYF
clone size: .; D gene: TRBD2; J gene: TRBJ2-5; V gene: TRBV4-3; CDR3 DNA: TGCGCCAGCAGCTCCCAGGGACTAGAGGAAGAGACCCAGTACTTC; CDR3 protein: CASSSQGLEEETQYF
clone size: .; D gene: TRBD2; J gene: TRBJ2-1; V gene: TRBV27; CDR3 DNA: TGTGCCAGCCGGGCTAGCGGGAGAGCTGAGCAGTTCTTC; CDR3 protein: CASRASGRAEQFF
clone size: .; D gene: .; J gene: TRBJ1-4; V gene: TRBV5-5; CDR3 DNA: TGTGCCAGCAGCGGGGGAGGGCCTGGGGAAAAACTGTTTTTT; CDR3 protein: CASSGGGPGEKLFF
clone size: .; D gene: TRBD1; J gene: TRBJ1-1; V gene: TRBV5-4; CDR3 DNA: TGTGCCAGCAGCAGACAGGGGGGAACTGAAGCTTTCTTT; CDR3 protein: CASSRQGGTEAFF
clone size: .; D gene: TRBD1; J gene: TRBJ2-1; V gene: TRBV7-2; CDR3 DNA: TGTGCCAGCAGCTTAGTGGGGACAGGGGGCGAGGGTGAGCAGTTCTTC; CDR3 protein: CASSLVGTGGEGEQFF
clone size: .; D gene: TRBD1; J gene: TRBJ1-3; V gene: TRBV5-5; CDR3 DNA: TGTGCCAGCAGCTTGGGGACAGGCTTCTCTGGAAACACCATATATTTT; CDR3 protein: CASSLGTGFSGNTIYF
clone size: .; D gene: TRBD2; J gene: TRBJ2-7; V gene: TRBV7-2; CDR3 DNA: TGTGCCAGCAGCTTAGTAGCGGGAGGGCCCTACGAGCAGTACTTC; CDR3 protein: CASSLVAGGPYEQYF
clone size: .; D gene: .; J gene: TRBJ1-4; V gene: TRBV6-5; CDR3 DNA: TGTGCCAGCAGTTCAGGGGAGCCTAATGAAAAACTGTTTTTT; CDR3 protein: CASSSGEPNEKLFF
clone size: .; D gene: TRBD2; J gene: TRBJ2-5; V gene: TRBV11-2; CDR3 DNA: TGTGCCAGCAGCCCTCCGGGAGGGGGGCCAGAGACCCAGTACTTC; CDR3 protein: CASSPPGGGPETQYF
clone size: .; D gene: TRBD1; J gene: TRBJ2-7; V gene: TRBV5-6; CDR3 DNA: TGTGCCAGCAGCTACAGGGGTGCCTACGAGCAGTACTTC; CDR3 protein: CASSYRGAYEQYF
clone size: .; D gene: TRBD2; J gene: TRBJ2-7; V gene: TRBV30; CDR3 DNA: TGTGCCTGGAGTGTTAGCGGGAGGGGCGAGCAGTACTTC; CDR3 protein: CAWSVSGRGEQYF
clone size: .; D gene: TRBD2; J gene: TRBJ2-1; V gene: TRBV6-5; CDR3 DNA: TGTGCCAGCAGTCCCCTAGCGGGGACTTACAATGAGCAGTTCTTC; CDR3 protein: CASSPLAGTYNEQFF
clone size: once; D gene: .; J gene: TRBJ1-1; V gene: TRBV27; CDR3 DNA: TGTGCCAGCAGTTCCGAAACAGGGCCGAGGACTGAAGCTTTCTTT; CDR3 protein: CASSSETGPRTEAFF
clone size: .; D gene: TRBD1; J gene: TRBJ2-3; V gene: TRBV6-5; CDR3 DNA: TGTGCCAGCAGTCCCCATGGACAGGGCACAGATACGCAGTATTTT; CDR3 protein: CASSPHGQGTDTQYF
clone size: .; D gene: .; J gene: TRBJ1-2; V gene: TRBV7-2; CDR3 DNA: TGTGCCAGCAGCTTAGCTGGGGGGCCACAGGGTGGATTCTACACCTTC; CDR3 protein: CASSLAGGPQGGFYTF
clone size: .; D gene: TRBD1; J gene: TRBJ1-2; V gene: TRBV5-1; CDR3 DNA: TGCGCCAGCAGCAAACCGGGACAGCCTTATGGCTACACCTTC; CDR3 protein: CASSKPGQPYGYTF
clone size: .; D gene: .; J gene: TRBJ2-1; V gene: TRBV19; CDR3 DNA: TGTGCCAGTAGTATCAATATAGGTGAGCAGTTCTTC; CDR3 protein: CASSINIGEQFF